The clone carrying this T cell receptor (beta chain) was seen once. This record belongs to a study of shared clonotypes between healthy human individuals. Every donor was a Caucasian adult from Nashville, Tennessee. TCRdb keeps only in-frame clones here, not all; method: immunoSEQ multiplex PCR. This sample has about 2.4 million clones; more than 90% occur once, and the top ten carry about 0.13%. Trimming took 9 bases from V and 5 from J, leaving 16 bases between them. The CDR3 is made up of 13 amino acids. Looked up from germline, CDR1 is MNHNS and CDR2 is SASEGT. Material for sequencing was naive CD4+ T cells sorted from blood. Subset denoted: CD45RA+ positively selected. V and J are TRBV6-1 and TRBJ2-5; D is perhaps TRBD1 (6 bases). This TCR derives from a man aged 18 to 35 in good health. The CDR3 DNA sequence: TGTGCCAGTGGACAGCTCCGGCGGGAGACCCAGTACTTC. Protein: CASGQLRRETQYF.